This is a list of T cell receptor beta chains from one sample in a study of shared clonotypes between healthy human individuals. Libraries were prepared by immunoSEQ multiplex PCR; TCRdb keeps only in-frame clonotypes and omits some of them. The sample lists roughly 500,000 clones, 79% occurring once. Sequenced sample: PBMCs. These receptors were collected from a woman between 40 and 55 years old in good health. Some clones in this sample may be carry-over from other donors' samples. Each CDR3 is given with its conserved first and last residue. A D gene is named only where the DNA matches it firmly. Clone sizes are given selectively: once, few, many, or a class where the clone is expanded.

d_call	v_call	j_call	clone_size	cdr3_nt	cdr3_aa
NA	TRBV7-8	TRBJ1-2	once	TGTGCCAGCAGCTCGCAGGTAGCACTTTATGGCTACACCTTC	CASSSQVALYGYTF
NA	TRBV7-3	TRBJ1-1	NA	TGTGCCAGCAGCCTAACCCCCTCCCGGAACACTGAAGCTTTCTTT	CASSLTPSRNTEAFF
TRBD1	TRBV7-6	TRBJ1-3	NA	TGTGCCAGCAGCTTAGTGAGACAGGGGGCGTACTCTGGAAACACCATATATTTT	CASSLVRQGAYSGNTIYF
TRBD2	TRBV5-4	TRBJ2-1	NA	TGTGCCAGCAGCGCTAGCGGGGCGAGCTCCTACAATGAGCAGTTCTTC	CASSASGASSYNEQFF
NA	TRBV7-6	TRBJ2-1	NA	TGTGCCAGCGCAGGGACACCCTCGGGTGAGCAGTTCTTC	CASAGTPSGEQFF
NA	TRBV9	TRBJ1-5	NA	TGTGCCAGCAGCCGAGATGGACAAGTGGATCAGCCCCAGCATTTT	CASSRDGQVDQPQHF
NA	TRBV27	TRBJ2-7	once	TGTGCCAGCAGTCGCGTGGGGGCCTACGAGCAGTACTTC	CASSRVGAYEQYF
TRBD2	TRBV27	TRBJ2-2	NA	TGTGCCGTCCAAGGGACTAGCGGTCGGGGGGCGAACACCGGGGAGCTGTTTTTT	CAVQGTSGRGANTGELFF
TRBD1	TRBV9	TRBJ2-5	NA	TGTGCCAGCAGCGCCGGACAGGGGGCTTGGGAGACCCAGTACTTC	CASSAGQGAWETQYF
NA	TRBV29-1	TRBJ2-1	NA	TGCAGCGTGAGGAGGGACGGCACCTACAATGAGCAGTTCTTC	CSVRRDGTYNEQFF
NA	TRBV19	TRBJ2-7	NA	TGTGCCAGTAGAGGTCAGGGCGAGCAGTACTTC	CASRGQGEQYF
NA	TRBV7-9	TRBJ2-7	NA	TGTGCCAGCAGTCTTACGCTAGGGGGAGGATACGAGCAGTACTTC	CASSLTLGGGYEQYF
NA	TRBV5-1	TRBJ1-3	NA	TGCGCCAGCAATGATGGGGCCTCTGGAAACACCATATATTTT	CASNDGASGNTIYF
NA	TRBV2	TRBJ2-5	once	TGTGCCAGCAGTCTAAACAGGGTGGAGACCCAGTACTTC	CASSLNRVETQYF
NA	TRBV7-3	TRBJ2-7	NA	TGTGCCAGCAGCCCCGGGTACCAACTCGCCCAACAGCAGTACTTC	CASSPGYQLAQQQYF
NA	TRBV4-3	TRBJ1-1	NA	TGCGCCAGCAGCCAAGGTTCCGTTTTAGGCACTGAAGCTTTCTTT	CASSQGSVLGTEAFF
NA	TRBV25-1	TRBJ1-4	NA	TGTGCCAGCAGTGAGGGACCTGAGAATGAAAAACTGTTTTTT	CASSEGPENEKLFF
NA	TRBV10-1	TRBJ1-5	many	TGCGCCAGCAGTGAGTTCAGGGATGAAAATCAGCCCCAGCATTTT	CASSEFRDENQPQHF